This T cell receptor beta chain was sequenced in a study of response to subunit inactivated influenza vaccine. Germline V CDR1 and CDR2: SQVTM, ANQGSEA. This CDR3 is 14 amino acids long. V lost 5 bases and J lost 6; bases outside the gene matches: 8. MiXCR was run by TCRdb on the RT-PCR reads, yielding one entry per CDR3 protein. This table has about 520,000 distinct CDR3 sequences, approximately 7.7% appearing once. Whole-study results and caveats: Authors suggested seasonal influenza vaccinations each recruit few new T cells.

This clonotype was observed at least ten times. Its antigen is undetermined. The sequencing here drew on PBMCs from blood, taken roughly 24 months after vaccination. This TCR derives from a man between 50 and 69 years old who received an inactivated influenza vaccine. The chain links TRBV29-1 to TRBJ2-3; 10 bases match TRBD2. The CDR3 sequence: CSVQTSGRTDTQYF. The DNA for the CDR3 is TGCAGCGTTCAGACTAGCGGGCGGACGGATACGCAGTATTTT.